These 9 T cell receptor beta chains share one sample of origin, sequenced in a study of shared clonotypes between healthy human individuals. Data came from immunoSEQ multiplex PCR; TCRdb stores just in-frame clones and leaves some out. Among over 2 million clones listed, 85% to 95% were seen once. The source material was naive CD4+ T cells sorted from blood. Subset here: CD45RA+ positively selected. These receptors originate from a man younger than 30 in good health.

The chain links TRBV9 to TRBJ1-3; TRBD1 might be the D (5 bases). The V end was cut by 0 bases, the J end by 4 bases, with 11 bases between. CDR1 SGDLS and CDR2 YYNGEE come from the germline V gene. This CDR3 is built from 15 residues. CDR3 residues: CASSVGRAEGNTIYF. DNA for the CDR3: TGTGCCAGCAGCGTAGGCAGGGCGGAGGGAAACACCATATATTTT.

CDR3 sequence reads: CASSFGRTDNEQFF. CDR3 coding DNA: TGTGCCAGCAGCTTCGGGAGGACCGACAATGAGCAGTTCTTC. V and J are TRBV11-2 and TRBJ2-1; TRBD2 matches at 7 bases. J lost 5 bases, V lost 3 bases, and 4 bases had no gene match. The CDR3 totals 14 residues. Germline V lookup: CDR1 SGHAT, CDR2 FQNNGV.

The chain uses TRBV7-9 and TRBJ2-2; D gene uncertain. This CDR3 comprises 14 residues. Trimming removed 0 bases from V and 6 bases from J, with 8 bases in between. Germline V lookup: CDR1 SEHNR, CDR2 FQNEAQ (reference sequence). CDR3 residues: CASSLAGSPGELFF. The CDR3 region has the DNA TGTGCCAGCAGCTTAGCGGGGTCGCCCGGGGAGCTGTTTTTT.

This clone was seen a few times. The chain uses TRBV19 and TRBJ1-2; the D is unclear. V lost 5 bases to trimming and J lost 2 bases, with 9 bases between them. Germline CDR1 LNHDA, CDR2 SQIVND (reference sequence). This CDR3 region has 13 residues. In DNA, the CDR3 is TGTGCCAGTAGTCGAATCGACAACTATGGCTACACCTTC. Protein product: CASSRIDNYGYTF.

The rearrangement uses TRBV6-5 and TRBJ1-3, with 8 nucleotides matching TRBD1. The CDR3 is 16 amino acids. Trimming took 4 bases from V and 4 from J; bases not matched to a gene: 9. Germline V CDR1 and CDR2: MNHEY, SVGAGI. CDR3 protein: CASSSKTGAEGNTIYF. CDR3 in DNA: TGTGCCAGCAGTTCGAAGACAGGGGCTGAGGGAAACACCATATATTTT.

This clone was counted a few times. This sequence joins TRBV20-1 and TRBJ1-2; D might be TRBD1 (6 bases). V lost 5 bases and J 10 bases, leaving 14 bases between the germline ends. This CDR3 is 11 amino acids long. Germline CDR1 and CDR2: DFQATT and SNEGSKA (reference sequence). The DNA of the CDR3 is TGCAGTGCTGTTGGCCCAGGGGACTACACCTTC. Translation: CSAVGPGDYTF.

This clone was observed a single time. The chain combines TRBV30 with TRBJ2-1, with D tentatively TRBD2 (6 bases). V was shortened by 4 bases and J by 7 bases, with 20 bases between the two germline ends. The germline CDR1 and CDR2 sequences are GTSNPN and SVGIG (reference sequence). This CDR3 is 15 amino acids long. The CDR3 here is CAWIRWREIGNEQFF. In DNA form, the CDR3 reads TGTGCCTGGATCCGATGGAGGGAAATCGGAAATGAGCAGTTCTTC.

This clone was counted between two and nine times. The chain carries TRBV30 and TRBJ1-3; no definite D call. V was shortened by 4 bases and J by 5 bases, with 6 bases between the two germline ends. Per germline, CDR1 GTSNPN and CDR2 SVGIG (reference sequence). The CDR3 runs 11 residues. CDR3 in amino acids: CAWTDRNTIYF. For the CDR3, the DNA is TGTGCCTGGACAGACCGAAACACCATATATTTT. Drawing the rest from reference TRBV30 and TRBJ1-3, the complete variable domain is SQTIHQWPATLVQPVGSPLSLECTVEGTSNPNLYWYRQAAGRGLQLLFYSVGIGQISSEVPQNLSASRPQDRQFILSSKKLLLSDSGFYLCAWTDRNTIYFGEGSWLTVV.

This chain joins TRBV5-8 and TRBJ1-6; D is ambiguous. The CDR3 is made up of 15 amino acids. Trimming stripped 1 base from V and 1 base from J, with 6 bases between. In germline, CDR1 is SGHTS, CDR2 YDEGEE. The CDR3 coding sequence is TGTGCCAGCAGCTTGCTGAGGTCCTATAATTCACCCCTCCACTTT. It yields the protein CASSLLRSYNSPLHF.